This T cell receptor (beta chain) was retrieved from a study of shared clonotypes between healthy human individuals. Study overall: Every donor yielded three CD4 naive, three CD4 memory, two CD8 naive and one CD8 memory plate. General study findings and limits: Some naive CD4 clonotypes, roughly 4.5%, turned up in common across a few donors.

J lost 6 bases, V lost 0 bases, and 5 bases had no gene match. Germline V gives CDR1 SGDLS, CDR2 YYNGEE. The CDR3 spans 15 residues. Worth noting for this clone: Its antigen is unidentified.

Genomic DNA (from each subset) was split evenly across several immunoSEQ plates. The repertoire was sequenced with immunoSEQ multiplex PCR; TCRdb's copy has only in-frame clones and lacks some. The profile shows roughly 2.5 million clones, approximately 90% of them singletons. It was into CD45RA+ naive and CD45RA-negative memory subsets that the CD4+ cells were split. This rearrangement joins TRBV9 to TRBJ2-1; 8 bases are a match to TRBD2. The sequencing sample was made of naive CD4+ T cells sorted from blood. This sample's subset: CD45RA+ positively selected. This sequence originates from a man between 18 and 35 years old in good health. Written as DNA, the CDR3 is TGTGCCAGCAGCGTAGTAGCGGGACCAACCAATGAGCAGTTCTTC. Amino acid sequence: CASSVVAGPTNEQFF.